The source of this TCR beta chain is a study of read filtering for tumor transcriptome and immune sequencing. General study results and limits: RNA-seq captured clonotypes less deeply and reliably than IR-seq.

Trimming removed 1 base from V and 7 bases from J, with 9 bases in between. The CDR3 has 14 residues. Germline CDR1 and CDR2: SGHDT and YYEEEE. The library was built from approximately 400 ng RNA with molecular barcoded adaptors for alpha/delta and beta/gamma chains. TCRdb re-derived calls from the reads in MiXCR, one entry per CDR3 protein. Seen here are 100,000 to 150,000 distinct CDR3 sequences, 13% observed once, and the top ten hold 8% to 13%. This clonotype has at least ten counts. Its antigen is undetermined. The V and J genes are TRBV5-6 and TRBJ1-6, with D unresolved. The sample consisted of a population of CD138-negative cells sorted from bone marrow. The source of this sequence is a donor over 35 with multiple myeloma. The CDR3 reads CASSLFGVNSPLHF. DNA of the CDR3: TGTGCCAGCAGCTTGTTCGGGGTAAATTCACCCCTCCACTTT.